This TCR beta chain was retrieved from a study of T cell changes during pregnancy in multiple sclerosis. Profiled with immunoSEQ multiplex PCR; TCRdb holds only in-frame clones, not every one. The sample gives some 74,000 clones, about 92% of which show up once; under 3% is in the top ten. Germline CDR1 and CDR2: PRHDT and FYEKMQ (reference sequence). The V segment lost 2 bases and the J segment 5 bases; nucleotides outside the gene matches: 15. The CDR3 contains 19 residues. This sequence was found in a female donor with multiple sclerosis, enrolled in a pregnancy study. The sequences come from peripheral blood, collected before pregnancy. J is TRBJ2-2 and V is TRBV13; 9 nucleotides line up with TRBD1. The DNA for the CDR3 is TGTGCCAGCAGCTTATTGGATAGCAGCTCGGACAGGGGAACCGGGGAGCTGTTTTTT. Protein product: CASSLLDSSSDRGTGELFF.